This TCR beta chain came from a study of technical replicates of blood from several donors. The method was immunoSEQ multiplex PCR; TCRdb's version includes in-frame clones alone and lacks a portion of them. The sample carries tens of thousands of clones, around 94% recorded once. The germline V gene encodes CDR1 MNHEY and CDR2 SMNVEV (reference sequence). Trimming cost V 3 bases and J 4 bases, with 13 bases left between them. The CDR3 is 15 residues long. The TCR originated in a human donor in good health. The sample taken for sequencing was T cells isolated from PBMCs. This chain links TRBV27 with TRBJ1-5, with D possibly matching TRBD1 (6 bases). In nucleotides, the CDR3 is TGTGCCAGCAGTTTCAGCAGGGGCGGTAATCAGCCCCAGCATTTT. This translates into CASSFSRGGNQPQHF.